The T cell receptor beta chain described here comes from a study of T cells after yellow fever vaccination (dated by TCRdb to between 2018 and 2021). Context from the whole study: Libraries from fractions with low cell numbers were prepared with the SMART-Seq v4 Ultra Low Input RNA kit. To follow T-cell clones before and after both primary and booster YFV17D yellow fever vaccination, bulk TCR alpha and beta repertoires underwent longitudinal sequencing. The cohort comprised two healthy male donors, one aged 18 to 29 and one aged 30 to 40 years. Blood samples were taken at several timepoints before and after primary and secondary immunization, and bulk PBMC replicates and cell subsets were isolated.

Overall study outcomes, separate from this receptor: A small share of clonotypes was detected in both CD4 and CD8 compartments, with the overlap likely arising from convergent recombination. Only two donors were included in the study, so the extent to which the findings can be generalized is limited. After the booster, most clones that had expanded after primary vaccination were detected again (around 95% of CD4 and around nine tenths of CD8), suggesting broad maintenance of memory. Compared with the primary T-cell response, the secondary T-cell response was weaker but faster, peaking on day 5 rather than day 15. Because abundant contaminating clonotypes from the bulk population could be contained in FACS-sorted repertoires, computational filtering was required.

The CDR3 numbers 12 residues from cysteine through phenylalanine. Here the CDR3 DNA is all that survives: 36 bases in frame from base 1. CDR1 DFQATT and CDR2 SNEGSKA were looked up in the germline V gene (reference sequence). V was cut back by 6 bases and J by 3 bases, leaving a gap of 9 bases between them. Sequencing took place on an Illumina NovaSeq 6000. TCR cDNA was synthesized by 5'RACE template switching, through which a universal primer site and unique molecular identifiers were introduced. cDNA synthesis was primed from both the TCR alpha and TCR beta constant segments. Library amplification involved two PCR steps, and the second step added sample barcodes and sequencing adapters. Sequencing of libraries was done on Illumina HiSeq 2500 (2x100 bp) or NovaSeq (2x150 bp). As for how the authors treated the data: Demultiplexing of reads and collapsing into UMI consensus sequences were performed with MIGEC, and V(D)J alignment was carried out with MiXCR. Using edgeR on replicate PBMC samples, clonotypes were called vaccine-responding if FDR was below 0.01 and the log2 fold change was above 5 up to day 15. Bulk clonotypes were assigned CD4 or CD8 identity according to which sequenced CD4 or CD8 repertoire held them at higher abundance. TCRdb reanalyzed the raw reads on its own, using fastp at Q25 for trimming and MiXCR for clone calling, and kept in-frame beta chains. Rows merge per CDR3 protein into single entries with the most common DNA and genes. TCRdb, not the original authors, processed these V and J calls. This sample gives under 500,000 distinct CDR3 sequences in total; under 20% of them show up just once. The ten largest clonotypes hold roughly a sixth of the sample.

This specimen's treatment or condition label, interpreted: live attenuated yellow fever vaccine strain. At every blood-draw timepoint, two biological replicates of bulk PBMCs were collected. A standard Ficoll-Paque protocol was used to isolate PBMCs from peripheral blood. RNA was extracted with TriZol from bulk PBMCs, CD4 and CD8 fractions, and dextramer-positive and dextramer-negative fractions. Comments on this clonotype: Its antigen remains unidentified. Nothing much larger sits one base from this clone, and base qualities are not available.

The chain couples TRBV20-1 to TRBJ2-4; TRBD2 might be the D gene, on 6 matching bases. Sample: PBMCs, taken before the yellow fever booster vaccination. The clonotype was recovered from a man aged 18 to 29 who received the YFV17D yellow fever vaccine. The sequence in DNA is TGCAGTGCCCGTAGCGGCAAAAACATTCAGTACTTC. It specifies CSARSGKNIQYF.